Below are 18 T cell receptor beta chains sequenced from a single sample in a study of T cells expressing NK-cell markers. After re-calling the 5' RACE reads, TCRdb lists one entry per CDR3 protein, DNA absent. The sample table includes some 450,000 distinct CDR3 sequences. Sequenced: blood T cells: a sorted CD56 or NKG2C T cell subset, CD4+ or CD8+ T cells, or bulk PBMC T cells (not recorded which). Source of these receptors: a woman aged 18 to 75 in good health.

V is TRBV4-3 and J is TRBJ2-7; TCRdb selects TRBD2, and the lack of DNA leaves this call unchecked. This CDR3 comprises 18 residues. Germline V gene lookup returns CDR1 LGHNA and CDR2 YSLEER. The CDR3 sequence is CASSQEDGREGRSYEQYF.

V is TRBV2 and J is TRBJ2-1; TCRdb's D call of TRBD1 is untestable without DNA. Germline CDR1 reads SNHLY; CDR2 reads FYNNEI. The CDR3 has 12 residues. CDR3 residues: CASSIQGTGLFF.

This chain uses TRBV4-1 with TRBJ1-1; there is no DNA to check the TCRdb D call of TRBD1. The CDR3 loop spans 14 amino acids. Germline V gives CDR1 MGHRA, CDR2 YSYEKL. CDR3 region: CASSQVGADTEAFF.

The chain recombines TRBV7-2 with TRBJ2-1; TCRdb indicates TRBD2, and absent DNA this call remains unverified. The CDR3 is made up of 15 amino acids. Looked up from germline, CDR1 is SGHTA and CDR2 is FQGNSA. CDR3 protein: CASSLASGSVDEQFF.

The chain links TRBV27 to TRBJ1-5; TCRdb gives TRBD1 as the D gene, but with no DNA this cannot be confirmed. Germline V gene sequence: CDR1 MNHEY, CDR2 SMNVEV (reference sequence). The CDR3 covers 14 residues. CDR3: CASSFTGVDQPQHF.

The V gene is TRBV9, the J gene TRBJ2-7. This CDR3 is built from 12 residues. The germline V gene encodes CDR1 SGDLS and CDR2 YYNGEE. CDR3 sequence reads: CASGQETYEQYF.

J is TRBJ2-3 and V is TRBV12-3 or TRBV12-4; the TRBD2 assignment by TCRdb is unverifiable without DNA. This CDR3 is 16 amino acids long. This chain's CDR3 is CASSSSGLGRTDTQYF.

The chain's CDR3 is CASSQEERDTGANVLTF. The chain combines TRBV3-1 with TRBJ2-6. This CDR3 is built from 17 residues. Germline V gene lookup returns CDR1 LGHDT and CDR2 YNNKEL (reference sequence).

The chain carries TRBV15 and TRBJ2-1; TCRdb proposes TRBD2, but this gene call is untestable without DNA. This CDR3 spans 14 amino acids. Germline V CDR1 and CDR2: LNHNV, YYDKDF (reference sequence). The CDR3 protein is CATRQGPEYNEQFF.

The CDR3 region is CASSSGPGNTGELFF. This chain uses TRBV7-9 with TRBJ2-2; TCRdb outputs TRBD1, but without DNA this stays unchecked. Germline CDR1 is SEHNR and CDR2 is FQNEAQ (reference sequence). This CDR3 is 15 amino acids long.

V and J are TRBV7-2 and TRBJ1-1. Germline V gene data show CDR1 as SGHTA and CDR2 as FQGNSA. The CDR3 runs to 13 residues. The CDR3 spells CASSLTSGREAFF. Together with reference TRBV7-2 and TRBJ1-1, the CDR3 gives the full variable domain: GAGVSQSPSNKVTEKGKDVELRCDPISGHTALYWYRQSLGQGLEFLIYFQGNSAPDKSGLPSDRFSAERTGGSVSTLTIQRTQQEDSAVYLCASSLTSGREAFFGQGTRLTVV.

The chain uses TRBV6-1 and TRBJ2-1; the TCRdb D gene call, TRBD2, has no DNA to confirm it. This CDR3 has 15 residues. The germline CDR1 and CDR2 sequences are MNHNS and SASEGT. The CDR3 sequence: CASRNGLAADNEQFF.

The chain couples TRBV5-4 to TRBJ2-3. Germline V gene data show CDR1 as SGHNT and CDR2 as YYREEE (reference sequence). The CDR3 contains 13 residues. Here the CDR3 reads CASSTRGTDTQYF.

The chain combines TRBV19 with TRBJ2-7. The CDR3 length is 13 residues. From germline, CDR1 is LNHDA and CDR2 SQIVND (reference sequence). The CDR3 protein is CASSITANYEQYF.

The chain is built from TRBV20-1 and TRBJ2-1; TCRdb proposes TRBD2, but this gene call is untestable without DNA. Looked up from germline, CDR1 is DFQATT and CDR2 is SNEGSKA (reference sequence). The CDR3 consists of 11 residues. The CDR3 sequence is CSATLAGEQFF.

This chain links TRBV5-1 with TRBJ1-6; TCRdb selects TRBD1, and the lack of DNA leaves this call unchecked. This CDR3 contains 15 residues. The germline V gene has CDR1 SGHRS and CDR2 YFSETQ. CDR3 in amino acids: CASSLAPGFDSPLHF. Complete variable domain (other parts from reference TRBV5-1 and TRBJ1-6): KAGVTQTPRYLIKTRGQQVTLSCSPISGHRSVSWYQQTPGQGLQFLFEYFSETQRNKGNFPGRFSGRQFSNSRSEMNVSTLELGDSALYLCASSLAPGFDSPLHFGNGTRLTVT.

The rearrangement uses TRBV29-1 and TRBJ2-2. Germline loops: CDR1 SQVTM, CDR2 ANQGSEA. This CDR3 has 11 amino acids. CDR3 protein: CSVANTGELFF.

The chain uses TRBV20-1 and TRBJ2-7. The germline V gene encodes CDR1 DFQATT and CDR2 SNEGSKA (reference sequence). CDR3 length: 12 amino acids. This CDR3 is CSAEAVTYEQYF.